The text below deals with one T cell receptor beta chain. Its antigen is as yet unknown. The data originate from a study of blood T cells in healthy people across ages. With a J-beta primer mix and a sample-barcoded 5' primer, a second PCR ran roughly 6 to 11 cycles. In TCRdb, the 5' RACE reads were re-called with MiXCR into one record per CDR3 protein. Of about 780,000 distinct CDR3 sequences detected, 35% to 50% appear once; the ten largest clones hold around 18%. The total RNA that was extracted per sample amounted to at least 5 micrograms. The CDR3 runs 14 residues. Trimming cost V 5 bases and J 3 bases, with 12 bases left between them. Findings and limits, study-wide: Naive T cell percentage showed a strong correlation with TCR beta diversity.

The rearrangement joins TRBV12-3 or TRBV12-4 to TRBJ2-3; D unclear. Material for sequencing was blood. The clonotype originates from a man aged 80 or over in good health. CDR3 region: CASSVQSFTDTQYF. The CDR3 DNA is TGTGCCAGCAGTGTACAGAGTTTTACAGATACGCAGTATTTT.